The present T cell receptor beta chain was sequenced within a study of cytomegalovirus exposure and HLA in healthy donors. Overall study: The 90 to 150 validation repertoires matched the 500 to 750 first-cohort repertoires in platform, a later analysis reported.

For this clone: Its specificity is not known.

Study-wide results and limits: Rare TCR sequences predominated, though certain public TCRs were found in many donors.

Germline V lookup: CDR1 GTSNPN, CDR2 SVGIG (reference sequence). After removal of 7 bases from V and 0 bases from J, the junction contained 2 bases not matched to a gene. This CDR3 spans 13 amino acids. This table comes from immunoSEQ multiplex PCR, and its TCRdb copy is limited to in-frame clones, with some not included. The table lists under 400,000 clones, 80% to 90% of them singletons. The rearrangement uses TRBV30 and TRBJ2-1; TRBD2 aligns across 8 bases. This clonotype was sampled from a woman aged 18-30 years in good health and CMV-seronegative. The sequenced material came from PBMCs. In nucleotides, the CDR3 is TGTGCCTATAGCGGGGTCTCCTACAATGAGCAGTTCTTC. It yields the protein CAYSGVSYNEQFF.